This T cell receptor (beta chain) was found in a study of early T cells in non-severe SARS-CoV-2 infection. On the study more broadly: Bulk RNA taken from unsorted whole blood was sequenced, leaving chains unpaired.

Overall study results and limits: The VDJdb matching leaned toward anti-spike CD8 responses and overlooked private and CD4 specificities.

Molecules of cDNA were individually given unique molecular identifiers that were attached to them. TCRdb fed the 5' RACE reads into MiXCR, producing one record per CDR3 protein. This table holds about 39,000 distinct CDR3 sequences, 5.5% to 7% found once. V was cut by 5 bases and J by 4 bases, with 16 bases left in between. This CDR3 is built from 15 residues. Germline assignment: CDR1 LNHDA and CDR2 SQIVND (reference sequence). This clonotype was found many times. Its antigen is undetermined. This rearrangement joins TRBV19 to TRBJ2-3, with D tentatively TRBD2 (5 bases). The sequence was collected from an adult who was a healthcare worker with PCR-confirmed SARS-CoV-2 infection or an uninfected control (not recorded which). The source material was whole blood, sampled at baseline. CDR3 sequence reads: CASSLLAAIADTQYF. CDR3 nucleotides: TGTGCCAGTAGTCTCCTAGCAGCCATCGCAGATACGCAGTATTTT.